One and the same sample provided the 11 T cell receptor beta chains below, sequenced in a study of beta chain features in type 1 diabetes. Findings of the study overall: TCRB CDR3s from Type 1 diabetes patients were moderately but significantly shorter in all four CD4+ subsets.

These receptors have no identified antigens. Expressed TCRB transcripts were sequenced because the isolated RNA had all been reverse transcribed beforehand. TCRdb keeps only in-frame clones here, not all; method: immunoSEQ multiplex PCR. The table has about 340,000 clones, over 7% seen once; the top ten hold 0.95% to 1.1%. What was sequenced was central memory CD4+ T cells from blood. These receptors came from a man between 25 and 39 years old with type 1 diabetes.

The chain couples TRBV28 to TRBJ1-1, with a tentative D call TRBD1 (5 bases). This CDR3 comprises 14 residues. Germline values: CDR1 MDHEN, CDR2 SYDVKM. V lost 5 bases and J 5 bases, leaving 15 bases between the germline ends. The CDR3, as DNA: TGTGCCAGCAGTCGAACCGGGACGTGGACTGAAGCTTTCTTT. Amino acid sequence: CASSRTGTWTEAFF.

The chain carries TRBV6-5 and TRBJ1-1; D not certain. Germline V lookup: CDR1 MNHEY, CDR2 SVGAGI. Trimming took off 0 bases at V and 4 bases at J, with 6 bases between the two ends. The CDR3 contains 13 residues. The CDR3 sequence is CASSYSRGTEAFF. The CDR3 DNA is TGTGCCAGCAGTTACTCACGGGGCACTGAAGCTTTCTTT.

This clone was observed a handful of times. This chain's CDR3 is CASSQDGPGISGANVLTF. Here the CDR3 DNA reads TGCGCCAGCAGCCAAGATGGTCCAGGGATCTCTGGGGCCAACGTCCTGACTTTC. The V call is TRBV4-1, the J call TRBJ2-6, with D possibly TRBD1 on 5 matching bases. V gave up 0 bases and J gave up 0 bases, with 12 bases separating them. This CDR3 has 18 amino acids. Germline CDR1 and CDR2: MGHRA and YSYEKL.

This clone came up a few times. The rearrangement joins TRBV9 to TRBJ2-6; 8 bases agree with TRBD1. Trimming removed 4 bases from V and 3 bases from J; junction bases left unmatched: 9. CDR1 and CDR2 from the germline V gene are SGDLS and YYNGEE. The CDR3 has 17 residues. CDR3 nucleotides: TGTGCCAGCAGCCCCACGGACAGGGATGGTGGGGCCAACGTCCTGACTTTC. This gives the protein CASSPTDRDGGANVLTF.

This rearrangement joins TRBV11-2 to TRBJ2-7; D unresolved. Germline V gene data show CDR1 as SGHAT and CDR2 as FQNNGV. Trimming took off 3 bases at V and 5 bases at J, with 11 bases between the two ends. The CDR3 runs 13 residues. CDR3: CASSFDEGHEQYF. CDR3 nucleotide sequence: TGTGCCAGCAGCTTTGATGAAGGGCACGAGCAGTACTTC. The full variable domain, in which reference TRBV11-2 and TRBJ2-7 provide the parts outside the CDR3, is EAGVAQSPRYKIIEKRQSVAFWCNPISGHATLYWYQQILGQGPKLLIQFQNNGVVDDSQLPKDRFSAERLKGVDSTLKIQPAKLEDSAVYLCASSFDEGHEQYFGPGTRLTVT.

This sequence joins TRBV5-1 and TRBJ2-3; D gene ambiguous. This CDR3 has 14 residues. Germline V CDR1 and CDR2: SGHRS, YFSETQ. Between the trimmed V and J ends, which lost 0 bases and 4 bases, there was a span of 9 bases. The DNA for the CDR3 is TGCGCCAGCAGCTTGGAAGTGTCGGCAGATACGCAGTATTTT. Its protein is CASSLEVSADTQYF. The full variable domain, its missing parts supplied by reference TRBV5-1 and TRBJ2-3, is KAGVTQTPRYLIKTRGQQVTLSCSPISGHRSVSWYQQTPGQGLQFLFEYFSETQRNKGNFPGRFSGRQFSNSRSEMNVSTLELGDSALYLCASSLEVSADTQYFGPGTRLTVL.

V and J are TRBV10-3 and TRBJ2-5, with 8 nucleotides matching TRBD2. The CDR3 extends over 15 amino acids. Germline CDR1 and CDR2: ENHRY and SYGVKD. J was trimmed by 3 bases and V by 8 bases; bases with no gene match: 11. The CDR3 DNA follows: TGTGCCATCGGTATCAGCGGGGGTCGGAAAGAGACCCAGTACTTC. It specifies CAIGISGGRKETQYF.

This clone was counted only a few times. This sequence joins TRBV10-3 and TRBJ2-3; D unresolved. Trimming removed 0 bases from V and 4 bases from J, with 11 bases in between. CDR1 is ENHRY and CDR2 is SYGVKD in the germline V gene. This CDR3 is built from 15 residues. The chain's CDR3 is CAISESRSSADTQYF. For the CDR3, the DNA is TGTGCCATCAGTGAGTCGAGATCCAGCGCAGATACGCAGTATTTT.

The genes are TRBV30 and TRBJ2-3, with 10 bases that match TRBD2. The CDR3 covers 15 residues. Losses at the gene ends were 5 bases for V and 4 bases for J; bases not matched to a gene: 9. Germline loops: CDR1 GTSNPN, CDR2 SVGIG (reference sequence). CDR3 sequence: CAWDQAGGQADTQYF. The CDR3, as DNA: TGTGCCTGGGATCAAGCGGGGGGGCAAGCAGATACGCAGTATTTT.

The rearrangement links TRBV4-3 to TRBJ1-2; D is perhaps TRBD1 (5 bases). V was clipped by 0 bases and J by 8 bases, with 19 bases between them. Germline V lookup: CDR1 LGHNA, CDR2 YSLEER. The CDR3 has 16 amino acids. In DNA, the CDR3 is TGCGCCAGCAGCCAAGAAGTGAGCGTTCAGTCAGGGGGCTACACCTTC. Its translation is CASSQEVSVQSGGYTF.

By frequency in the sample, this clone is medium-sized (0.01 to 0.1%). Other DNA sequences in this specimen translate into the identical CDR3. The V gene is TRBV29-1, the J gene TRBJ2-5; 10 positions match TRBD2. Germline V gene sequence: CDR1 SQVTM, CDR2 ANQGSEA. This CDR3 is 13 amino acids long. V lost 4 bases, J lost 5 bases, and 4 bases stayed unmatched. This chain's CDR3 is CSVAAGGPETQYF. The CDR3 DNA sequence: TGCAGCGTTGCAGCGGGGGGGCCCGAGACCCAGTACTTC.